A selection of T cell receptor beta chains follows, all from one sample in a study of T cells after posttransplantation cyclophosphamide. Profiled with immunoSEQ multiplex PCR; TCRdb holds only in-frame clones, not every one. The profile covers more than 1,200 clones, none occurring a single time. The source was PBMCs, collected after an allogeneic stem cell transplant with post-transplant cyclophosphamide. The receptors shown here come from a male patient younger than 45 who received an allogeneic stem cell transplant from a related donor, was CMV-positive, and had acute GVHD only. The graft donor may have contributed some T cells. Each CDR3 is given with its conserved first and last residue. The order of the fields is D gene, clone size, J gene, V gene, CDR3 protein, CDR3 DNA. A D gene is named only where the DNA matches it firmly. Clone size is stated in some rows and not others, as once, few, many or a class when expanded.

TRBD1 | many | TRBJ1-1 | TRBV5-1 | CASSLASGGEGAMNTEAFF | TGCGCCAGCAGCTTGGCAAGCGGCGGGGAGGGGGCGATGAACACTGAAGCTTTCTTT
TRBD1 | many | TRBJ2-1 | TRBV11-2 | CASSLTPTGRDEQFF | TGTGCCAGCAGCCTTACACCGACAGGGAGAGATGAGCAGTTCTTC
. | . | TRBJ1-1 | TRBV6-5 | CASSTTENTEAFF | TGTGCCAGCAGCACGACAGAGAACACTGAAGCTTTCTTT
TRBD1 | medium-sized | TRBJ1-2 | TRBV7-9 | CASSDRQGAVYGYTF | TGTGCCAGCAGCGACAGACAGGGGGCTGTCTATGGCTACACCTTC
. | medium-sized | TRBJ2-5 | TRBV7-9 | CASSPPATAQETQYF | TGTGCCAGCAGCCCCCCGGCGACTGCGCAAGAGACCCAGTACTTC
. | medium-sized | TRBJ2-5 | TRBV4-3 | CASSQVMSGQETQYF | TGCGCCAGCAGCCAAGTTATGTCAGGCCAAGAGACCCAGTACTTC
. | medium-sized | TRBJ1-1 | TRBV9 | CASSVGPNTEAFF | TGTGCCAGCAGCGTAGGGCCCAACACTGAAGCTTTCTTT
. | many | TRBJ1-1 | TRBV28 | CASRPKGRAEAFF | TGTGCCAGCAGGCCGAAGGGGAGAGCTGAAGCTTTCTTT
. | medium-sized | TRBJ1-1 | TRBV5-1 | CASSLTGTNTEAFF | TGCGCCAGCAGCTTAACGGGGACAAACACTGAAGCTTTCTTT
TRBD1 | medium-sized | TRBJ2-1 | TRBV27 | CASSLWTGLDNEQFF | TGTGCCAGCAGTCTATGGACAGGGTTGGACAATGAGCAGTTCTTC
TRBD2 | many | TRBJ2-5 | TRBV25-1 | CASRGGETQYF | TGTGCCAGCAGGGGGGGGGAGACCCAGTACTTC
. | large | TRBJ1-1 | TRBV6-2/TRBV6-3 | CASSYPTEAFF | TGTGCCAGCAGTTACCCGACAGAAGCTTTCTTT
TRBD1 | many | TRBJ1-1 | TRBV5-1 | CASSLGWPGTGNTEAFF | TGCGCCAGCAGCTTGGGGTGGCCCGGGACAGGGAACACTGAAGCTTTCTTT
. | many | TRBJ2-5 | TRBV11-3 | CASSPRRGLQETQYF | TGTGCCAGCAGTCCGAGGCGGGGGCTTCAAGAGACCCAGTACTTC
. | many | TRBJ2-2 | TRBV29-1 | CSGQVNTGELFF | TGCAGCGGACAGGTTAACACCGGGGAGCTGTTTTTT
TRBD1 | many | TRBJ2-7 | TRBV6-5 | CASRETGVPSYEQYF | TGTGCCAGCAGGGAGACAGGGGTACCCTCCTACGAGCAGTACTTC
TRBD1 | many | TRBJ1-2 | TRBV15 | CATSWGQGYGYTF | TGTGCCACCAGCTGGGGACAGGGGTATGGCTACACCTTC
. | medium-sized | TRBJ2-7 | TRBV10-3 | CAISGGGGSGEQYF | TGTGCCATCAGTGGTGGAGGGGGCTCGGGGGAGCAGTACTTC
TRBD1 | medium-sized | TRBJ1-6 | TRBV7-2 | CASSPTRTGGLSPLHF | TGTGCCAGCAGCCCCACCCGGACAGGGGGTTTGTCACCCCTCCACTTT
. | medium-sized | TRBJ2-7 | TRBV5-6 | CASSRQPANEQYF | TGTGCCAGCAGCAGACAACCAGCCAACGAGCAGTACTTC
. | large | TRBJ2-3 | TRBV6-2/TRBV6-3 | CASSYDYGDTQYF | TGTGCCAGCAGTTACGACTACGGGGATACGCAGTATTTT
. | medium-sized | TRBJ2-2 | TRBV7-7 | CASSLGAGELFF | TGTGCCAGCAGCTTAGGGGCGGGGGAGCTGTTTTTT
. | medium-sized | TRBJ1-2 | TRBV6-6 | CASSYSSPGREYGYTF | TGTGCCAGCAGTTATTCTTCCCCCGGCAGGGAATATGGCTACACCTTC
TRBD1 | medium-sized | TRBJ1-2 | TRBV2 | CAREDRGVYGYTF | TGTGCCAGAGAGGACAGGGGAGTCTATGGCTACACCTTC
TRBD2 | many | TRBJ2-1 | TRBV6-2/TRBV6-3 | CASTRSGTRKQFF | TGTGCCAGCACCCGATCCGGGACTAGGAAGCAGTTCTTC
TRBD2 | many | TRBJ2-2 | TRBV9 | CASSGRGGLSTGELFF | TGTGCCAGCAGCGGACGGGGGGGACTTAGCACCGGGGAGCTGTTTTTT
. | medium-sized | TRBJ1-1 | TRBV19 | CATQALGNTEAFF | TGTGCCACTCAGGCCCTGGGGAACACTGAAGCTTTCTTT
. | medium-sized | TRBJ2-3 | TRBV27 | CASSLSGFSDTQYF | TGTGCCAGCAGTTTATCGGGCTTTTCCGATACGCAGTATTTT
TRBD1 | medium-sized | TRBJ2-1 | TRBV12-3/TRBV12-4 | CASSPGTGNYNEQFF | TGTGCCAGCAGCCCCGGGACAGGGAACTACAATGAGCAGTTCTTC
. | many | TRBJ2-2 | TRBV30 | CAWSRGIGELFF | TGTGCCTGGAGCCGGGGGATCGGGGAGCTGTTTTTT
TRBD1 | many | TRBJ2-7 | TRBV7-4 | CASSPGSFGQGPYEQYF | TGTGCCAGCAGCCCCGGCTCGTTCGGACAGGGACCCTACGAGCAGTACTTC
TRBD1 | many | TRBJ1-1 | TRBV25-1 | CASSVFSGTGNTEAFF | TGTGCCAGCAGTGTTTTTTCCGGGACAGGGAACACTGAAGCTTTCTTT
TRBD2 | many | TRBJ2-3 | TRBV10-3 | CAISDRRGGPGDTQYF | TGTGCCATCAGTGACCGGCGGGGGGGCCCGGGAGATACGCAGTATTTT
. | medium-sized | TRBJ2-1 | TRBV12-3/TRBV12-4 | CASSLGLVDEQFF | TGTGCCAGCAGTTTAGGACTAGTCGATGAGCAGTTCTTC
TRBD2 | many | TRBJ2-7 | TRBV4-3 | CASSQGLSLGGVHEQYF | TGCGCCAGCAGCCAAGGCCTCTCCCTGGGGGGGGTGCACGAGCAGTACTTC
. | medium-sized | TRBJ1-2 | TRBV4-3 | CASSPGGRRLGYTF | TGCGCCAGCAGCCCCGGGGGGAGGAGGCTCGGCTACACCTTC
. | medium-sized | TRBJ1-1 | TRBV6-1 | CASSDATGTPNTEAFF | TGTGCCAGCAGTGACGCAACCGGGACACCTAACACTGAAGCTTTCTTT
TRBD1 | many | TRBJ2-3 | TRBV10-2 | CATLSTGGADTQYF | TGCGCCACCCTAAGTACAGGGGGCGCAGATACGCAGTATTTT
. | large | TRBJ1-1 | TRBV4-3 | CASSQEGGLTEAFF | TGCGCCAGCAGCCAAGAGGGGGGGCTCACTGAAGCTTTCTTT
. | many | TRBJ1-1 | TRBV7-8 | CASSFSGGTWDTEAFF | TGTGCCAGCAGCTTTTCTGGGGGGACTTGGGACACTGAAGCTTTCTTT
TRBD1 | medium-sized | TRBJ2-6 | TRBV5-1 | CASSRQGAGANVLTF | TGCGCCAGCAGCCGACAGGGGGCTGGGGCCAACGTCCTGACTTTC
. | many | TRBJ1-5 | TRBV30 | CAWSVRSDQPQHF | TGTGCCTGGAGTGTACGATCGGATCAGCCCCAGCATTTT
. | many | TRBJ2-5 | TRBV7-6 | CASSAYLETQYF | TGTGCCAGCAGCGCTTACTTGGAGACCCAGTACTTC
. | medium-sized | TRBJ1-2 | TRBV28 | CASSFGAGEKYIGYTF | TGTGCCAGCAGTTTTGGTGCCGGGGAAAAGTATATCGGCTACACCTTC
. | medium-sized | TRBJ2-5 | TRBV7-6 | CASSQATPAQYF | TGTGCCAGCAGCCAAGCGACCCCGGCCCAGTACTTC
. | medium-sized | TRBJ1-1 | TRBV2 | CASITRSAGYEAFF | TGTGCCAGCATAACCCGCAGCGCGGGGTATGAAGCTTTCTTT
. | medium-sized | TRBJ1-3 | TRBV9 | CASSVAQESSGNTIYF | TGTGCCAGCAGCGTAGCACAGGAGAGCTCTGGAAACACCATATATTTT
TRBD2 | few | TRBJ2-5 | TRBV7-2 | CASSRSAGAEVTQYF | TGTGCCAGCAGCAGATCAGCGGGGGCCGAGGTGACCCAGTACTTC
TRBD1 | medium-sized | TRBJ1-2 | TRBV5-5 | CASSSGTGGTF | TGTGCCAGCAGTTCCGGGACAGGGGGAACCTTC